Below are 22 T cell receptor beta chains sequenced from a single sample in a study of blood T cells in healthy people across ages (dated by TCRdb to the mid-2010s). The method was 5' RACE. Sequencing used an Illumina HiSeq 2500. A second PCR of roughly 7 to 11 cycles was performed with a sample-barcoded 5' primer and a J-beta primer mix. The raw public reads went through TCRdb reprocessing: fastp at Q25, MiXCR clone calling, in-frame beta chains kept. Rows matching on CDR3 protein sequence are summarized as one entry with the most common DNA and genes. Within this sample are some 670,000 distinct CDR3 sequences, with roughly half of them counted one time only. Together, the top ten hold about 13% of the sample. Input material: blood. The receptors shown here come from a woman aged 80 or over in good health.

This clonotype was recorded at least ten times. The chain carries TRBV5-1 and TRBJ2-3; D possibly corresponds to TRBD1 (6 bases). The germline V and J ends were trimmed by 4 bases and 1 base, with 16 bases remaining between them. The CDR3 is made up of 16 amino acids. Germline CDR1 and CDR2: SGHRS and YFSETQ. The CDR3 coding sequence is TGCGCCAGCAGCCAAATACAGGGAACCCGCACAGATACGCAGTATTTT. This translates into CASSQIQGTRTDTQYF.

The chain carries TRBV29-1 and TRBJ2-5; tentatively, D is TRBD1 (5 bases). V gave up 5 bases and J gave up 11 bases, with 15 bases separating them. In germline, CDR1 is SQVTM, CDR2 ANQGSEA. The length of the CDR3 is 11 residues. Here the CDR3 reads CSVQGRSEQYF. The CDR3 DNA follows: TGCAGCGTTCAGGGTAGAAGTGAGCAGTACTTC. The full variable domain, rest sourced from reference TRBV29-1 and TRBJ2-5, is SAVISQKPSRDICQRGTSLTIQCQVDSQVTMMFWYRQQPGQSLTLIATANQGSEATYESGFVIDKFPISRPNLTFSTLTVSNMSPEDSSIYLCSVQGRSEQYFGPGTRLLVL.

The CDR3 coding sequence is TGTGCCAGCAGCCAAGAAGATTTTTACGAGCAGTACTTC. Translated, it gives CASSQEDFYEQYF. The chain employs TRBV14 and TRBJ2-7, with D uncertain. The V gene lost 0 bases and the J gene lost 4 bases, with 7 bases spanning the gap. The CDR3 consists of 13 residues. From germline, CDR1 is SGHDN and CDR2 FVKESK.

As regards this clonotype: This could be a read error, since a much larger clone is one nucleotide away. The CDR3 DNA sequence: TGTGCCTGCAGCCAAATCAATTACAATGAGCAGTTCTTC. This translates into CACSQINYNEQFF. V is TRBV7-9 and J is TRBJ2-1; D unclear. The CDR3 consists of 13 residues. Germline V lookup: CDR1 SEHNR, CDR2 FQNEAQ (reference sequence). Full variable domain (rest looked up from reference TRBV7-9 and TRBJ2-1): DTGVSQNPRHKITKRGQNVTFRCDPISEHNRLYWYRQTLGQGPEFLTYFQNEAQLEKSRLLSDRFSAERPKGSFSTLEIQRTEQGDSAMYLCACSQINYNEQFFGPGTRLTVL.

The V gene is TRBV25-1, the J gene TRBJ1-1; D remains ambiguous. The V end was cut by 4 bases, the J end by 5 bases, with 8 bases between. Germline V gene sequence: CDR1 MGHDK, CDR2 SYGVNS. The CDR3 has 12 residues. CDR3 in amino acids: CASSGGVTEAFF. In DNA form, the CDR3 reads TGTGCCAGCAGTGGGGGAGTGACTGAAGCTTTCTTT. Variable domain in full (rest from reference TRBV25-1 and TRBJ1-1): EADIYQTPRYLVIGTGKKITLECSQTMGHDKMYWYQQDPGMELHLIHYSYGVNSTEKGDLSSESTVSRIRTEHFPLTLESARPSHTSQYLCASSGGVTEAFFGQGTRLTVV.

The chain links TRBV6-6 to TRBJ2-7, with 13 bases fitting TRBD2. Germline V CDR1 and CDR2: MNHNY, SVGAGI (reference sequence). V trimming: 3 bases; J trimming: 6 bases; junction bases outside the gene matches: 2. This CDR3 is built from 14 residues. CDR3 loop: CASSYGLAGVEQYF. Here the CDR3 DNA reads TGTGCCAGCAGTTATGGACTAGCGGGAGTCGAGCAGTACTTC.

This sequence joins TRBV20-1 and TRBJ2-1, with 10 bases identical to TRBD2. Germline assignment: CDR1 DFQATT and CDR2 SNEGSKA (reference sequence). The CDR3 sequence is 13 residues long. After removal of 0 bases from V and 11 bases from J, the junction contained 4 bases not matched to a gene. Written as DNA, the CDR3 is TGCAGTGCTAGAGATTTACTAGCGGGACAGCAGTTCTTC. Translation gives CSARDLLAGQQFF.

This chain connects TRBV6-1 to TRBJ1-1; TRBD1 matches 7 bases. The CDR3 runs to 14 residues. Germline V CDR1 and CDR2: MNHNS, SASEGT. With V trimmed by 6 bases and J by 2 bases, 6 bases remained unmatched. Here the CDR3 reads CASRTRDSNTEAFF. CDR3 coding DNA: TGTGCCAGCAGGACTCGGGACAGCAACACTGAAGCTTTCTTT.

The chain joins TRBV12-5 to TRBJ1-4; D uncertain. CDR3 length: 16 residues. Germline V CDR1 and CDR2: LGHNT, FRNRAP. With 1 base removed from V and 4 bases from J, the gap between germline ends came to 13 bases. CDR3 residues: CASGLGQAAHNEKLFF. For the CDR3, the DNA is TGTGCTAGTGGTTTGGGCCAGGCCGCCCATAATGAAAAACTGTTTTTT.

A word on this clonotype: This may stem from a read error, because a much larger clone lies one nucleotide away. The rearrangement joins TRBV18 to TRBJ1-2; 9 nucleotides line up with TRBD1. Germline V gives CDR1 KGHSH, CDR2 LQKENI. The ends lost 8 bases at V and 6 bases at J; junction bases unmatched: 7. This CDR3 region has 13 residues. The CDR3: CASARGTGNGYTF. The CDR3 region has the DNA TGTGCCAGCGCCCGCGGGACAGGGAATGGCTACACCTTC.

This clonotype was seen only a few times. The junction departs from the called germline gene at one end, perhaps through a read error. The V gene is TRBV19, the J gene TRBJ2-6, with D possibly being TRBD1 (6 bases). There are 18 residues in the CDR3. The V gene's germline CDR1 is LNHDA and CDR2 SQIVND (reference sequence). The CDR3 DNA is TGTGCCAATAGTATAGATGGACAGCCCCTCTCTGGGGCCAACGTCCTGACTTTC. Amino acid sequence: CANSIDGQPLSGANVLTF.

This clonotype was observed many times. The V call is TRBV6-5, the J call TRBJ1-2; TRBD1 matches 9 bases. V was pared by 6 bases and J by 7 bases, with 6 bases of the junction left unmatched. Germline CDR1 is MNHEY and CDR2 is SVGAGI. This CDR3 has 13 amino acids. This CDR3 reads CASRPQGASGYTF. CDR3 DNA: TGTGCCAGCAGGCCACAGGGGGCGAGTGGCTACACCTTC.

The V call is TRBV29-1, the J call TRBJ1-2, with D uncertain. This CDR3 has 12 amino acids. V was trimmed by 0 bases and J by 9 bases, leaving 11 bases between them. CDR1 SQVTM and CDR2 ANQGSEA come from the germline V gene. The CDR3 DNA is TGCAGCGTTGAAGAGCTAGGGCATAGCTACACCTTC. The encoded protein is CSVEELGHSYTF.

V gene TRBV7-9 combines with J gene TRBJ2-7; TRBD1 agrees at 9 bases. Germline-derived CDR1 and CDR2 are SEHNR and FQNEAQ (reference sequence). With 5 bases clipped from V and 12 bases from J, the junction kept 8 bases outside the gene matches. The CDR3 sequence is 12 residues long. The CDR3 sequence is CASSVVTGGPYF. CDR3 coding DNA: TGTGCCAGCAGCGTGGTGACAGGGGGTCCGTACTTC.

The CDR3 sequence: CATSDIYGYTF. As DNA, the CDR3 is TGTGCCACCAGTGACATTTATGGCTACACCTTC. V is TRBV24-1 and J is TRBJ1-2; D not certain. CDR1 is KGHDR, CDR2 SFDVKD, per germline. The CDR3 covers 11 residues. V lost 4 bases, J lost 5 bases, and 4 bases lay in between.

This clonotype was detected a few times. This may be a read error: a much more frequent sequence differs by one nucleotide. The chain links TRBV12-3 or TRBV12-4 to TRBJ2-1; 9 bases agree with TRBD2. The V segment lost 6 bases and the J segment 6 bases; nucleotides outside the gene matches: 6. The CDR3 consists of 14 residues. The CDR3 sequence: CASSVREGGNEQFF. In DNA, the CDR3 is TGTGCCAGCAGCGTGCGGGAGGGGGGCAATGAGCAGTTCTTC.

Remarks on this clonotype: Just one base apart from a much larger clone, this may be a read error. The V gene is TRBV3-1, the J gene TRBJ2-1; tentative D call: TRBD1 (6 bases). This CDR3 spans 15 amino acids. The germline V gene has CDR1 LGHDT and CDR2 YNNKEL (reference sequence). The V end was cut by 3 bases, the J end by 9 bases, with 18 bases between. Here the CDR3 reads CASSQPRQALGEQFF. The CDR3 DNA is TGTGCCAGCAGCCAGCCGAGACAGGCTTTGGGTGAGCAGTTCTTC.

This clonotype was counted only a few times. This chain joins TRBV12-3 or TRBV12-4 and TRBJ1-6, with 7 bases fitting TRBD1. The ends lost 7 bases at V and 6 bases at J; junction bases unmatched: 9. The CDR3 extends over 15 amino acids. The CDR3 nucleotides are TGTGCCAGCATGCTCCTGGGACAGCTTAATTCACCCCTCCACTTT. This encodes CASMLLGQLNSPLHF.

This clonotype was counted between two and nine times. The J gene is TRBJ1-2, the V gene TRBV12-3 or TRBV12-4; no reliable D call. The length of the CDR3 is 14 residues. The V end lost 5 bases, the J end lost 3 bases, and 13 bases lay between the germline ends. CDR3 in amino acids: CASSVQESDYGYTF. The CDR3 DNA reads TGTGCCAGCAGTGTTCAGGAATCGGACTATGGCTACACCTTC.

This clonotype was seen a few times. The rearrangement joins TRBV20-1 to TRBJ1-1; weak D call: TRBD1 (5 bases). The CDR3 consists of 15 residues. Germline V lookup: CDR1 DFQATT, CDR2 SNEGSKA (reference sequence). V lost 5 bases and J lost 1, with 17 bases in between. This CDR3 is CSAPWGGQSNTEAFF. The CDR3 nucleotides are TGCAGTGCTCCGTGGGGGGGTCAGTCGAACACTGAAGCTTTCTTT.

Many counts were recorded for this clonotype. The J gene is TRBJ2-5, the V gene TRBV20-1; D ambiguous. Trimming removed 5 bases from V and 0 bases from J, with 10 bases in between. There are 13 residues in the CDR3. Germline V gene data show CDR1 as DFQATT and CDR2 as SNEGSKA (reference sequence). CDR3 coding DNA: TGCAGTGCTCACGCACCGAACCAAGAGACCCAGTACTTC. This encodes CSAHAPNQETQYF.

This chain joins TRBV12-3 or TRBV12-4 and TRBJ2-2, with unresolved D. Deletions cut 5 bases from V and 1 base from J, with 17 bases between. CDR3 size: 17 residues. CDR3 nucleotide sequence: TGTGCCAGCAGTCTAACGACCTGGGTAGGGAACACCGGGGAGCTGTTTTTT. It is translated as CASSLTTWVGNTGELFF.